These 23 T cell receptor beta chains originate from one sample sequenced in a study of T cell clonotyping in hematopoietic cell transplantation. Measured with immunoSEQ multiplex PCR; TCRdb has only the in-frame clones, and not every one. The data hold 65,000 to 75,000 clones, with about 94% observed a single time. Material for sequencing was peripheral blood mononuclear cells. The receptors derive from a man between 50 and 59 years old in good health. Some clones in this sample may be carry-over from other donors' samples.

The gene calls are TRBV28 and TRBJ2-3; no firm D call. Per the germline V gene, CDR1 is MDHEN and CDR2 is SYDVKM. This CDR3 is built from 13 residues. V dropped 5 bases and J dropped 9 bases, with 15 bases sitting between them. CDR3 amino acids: CASSPPAGKTQYF. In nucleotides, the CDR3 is TGTGCCAGCAGTCCCCCCGCCGGCAAGACGCAGTATTTT.

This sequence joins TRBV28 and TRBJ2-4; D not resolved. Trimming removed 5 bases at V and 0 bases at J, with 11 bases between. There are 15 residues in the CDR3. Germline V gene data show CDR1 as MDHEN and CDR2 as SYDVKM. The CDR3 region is CASSPLGIAKNIQYF. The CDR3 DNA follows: TGTGCCAGCAGTCCCCTGGGAATAGCCAAAAACATTCAGTACTTC.

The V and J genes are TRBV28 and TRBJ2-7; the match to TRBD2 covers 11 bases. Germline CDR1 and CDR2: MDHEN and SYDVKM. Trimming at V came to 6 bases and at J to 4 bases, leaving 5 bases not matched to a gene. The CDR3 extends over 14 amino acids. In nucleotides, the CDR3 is TGTGCCAGCAGGCTTACTAGCGGGAGTTACGAGCAGTACTTC. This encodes CASRLTSGSYEQYF.

The CDR3 coding sequence is TGTGCCAGCAGTGCCCAGGGCGGACAATCACCCCTCCACTTT. Encoded protein: CASSAQGGQSPLHF. The rearrangement links TRBV6-1 to TRBJ1-6; tentatively, D is TRBD1 (5 bases). This CDR3 has 14 amino acids. V gave up 4 bases and J gave up 10 bases, with 14 bases separating them. Germline V gene lookup returns CDR1 MNHNS and CDR2 SASEGT.

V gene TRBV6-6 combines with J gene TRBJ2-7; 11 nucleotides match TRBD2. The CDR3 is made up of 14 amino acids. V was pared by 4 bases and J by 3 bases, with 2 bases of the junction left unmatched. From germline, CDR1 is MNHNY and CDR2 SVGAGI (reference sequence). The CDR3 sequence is CASSSGLAVYEQYF. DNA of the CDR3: TGTGCCAGCAGTTCGGGACTAGCGGTCTACGAGCAGTACTTC.

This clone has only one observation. The CDR3 loop is CASSEVVASGELFF. For the CDR3, the DNA is TGTGCCAGCAGCGAGGTGGTGGCCTCCGGGGAGCTGTTTTTT. The rearrangement joins TRBV11-2 to TRBJ2-2; D gene ambiguous. This CDR3 spans 14 amino acids. Trimming stripped 5 bases from V and 6 bases from J, with 13 bases between. The V gene's germline CDR1 is SGHAT and CDR2 FQNNGV.

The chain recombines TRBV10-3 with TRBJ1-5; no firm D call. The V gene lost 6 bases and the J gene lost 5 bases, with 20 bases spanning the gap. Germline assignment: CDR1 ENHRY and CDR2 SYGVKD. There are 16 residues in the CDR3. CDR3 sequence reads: CAIRPTSRINHQPQHF. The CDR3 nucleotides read TGTGCCATCAGACCGACAAGCCGTATCAACCATCAGCCCCAGCATTTT.

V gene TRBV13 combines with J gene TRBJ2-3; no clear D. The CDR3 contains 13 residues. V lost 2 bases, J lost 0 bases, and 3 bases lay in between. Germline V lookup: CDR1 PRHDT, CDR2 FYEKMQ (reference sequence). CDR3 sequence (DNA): TGTGCCAGCAGCTTAATTAGCACAGATACGCAGTATTTT. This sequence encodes CASSLISTDTQYF. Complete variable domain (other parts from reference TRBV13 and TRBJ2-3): AAGVIQSPRHLIKEKRETATLKCYPIPRHDTVYWYQQGPGQDPQFLISFYEKMQSDKGSIPDRFSAQQFSDYHSELNMSSLELGDSALYFCASSLISTDTQYFGPGTRLTVL.

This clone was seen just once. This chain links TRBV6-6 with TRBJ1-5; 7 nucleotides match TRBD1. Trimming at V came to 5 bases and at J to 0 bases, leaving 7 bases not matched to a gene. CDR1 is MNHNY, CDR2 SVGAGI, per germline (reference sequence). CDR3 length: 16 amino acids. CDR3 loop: CASSSEQGSSNQPQHF. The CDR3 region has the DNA TGTGCCAGCAGTAGTGAACAGGGGAGTAGCAATCAGCCCCAGCATTTT.

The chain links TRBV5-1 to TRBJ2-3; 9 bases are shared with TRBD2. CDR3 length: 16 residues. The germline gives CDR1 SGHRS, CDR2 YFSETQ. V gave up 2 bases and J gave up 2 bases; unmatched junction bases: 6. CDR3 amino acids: CASSLPGTSITDTQYF. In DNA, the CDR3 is TGCGCCAGCAGCTTACCCGGGACTAGCATCACAGATACGCAGTATTTT.

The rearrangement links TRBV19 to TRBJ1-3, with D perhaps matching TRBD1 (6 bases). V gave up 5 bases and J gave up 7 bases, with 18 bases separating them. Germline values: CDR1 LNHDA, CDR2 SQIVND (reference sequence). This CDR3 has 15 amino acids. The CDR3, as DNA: TGTGCCAGTAGTCCCCAGGACAGAGGGGGGAACACCATATATTTT. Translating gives CASSPQDRGGNTIYF.

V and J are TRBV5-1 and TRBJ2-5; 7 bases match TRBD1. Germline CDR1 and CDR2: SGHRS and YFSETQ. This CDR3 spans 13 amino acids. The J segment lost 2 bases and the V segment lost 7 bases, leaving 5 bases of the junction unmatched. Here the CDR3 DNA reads TGCGCCAGCGGGACAGCCCCGCAAGAGACCCAGTACTTC. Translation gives CASGTAPQETQYF.

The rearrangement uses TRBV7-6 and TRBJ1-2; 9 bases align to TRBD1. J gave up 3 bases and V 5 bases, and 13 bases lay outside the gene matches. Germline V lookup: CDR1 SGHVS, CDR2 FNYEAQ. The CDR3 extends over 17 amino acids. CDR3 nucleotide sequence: TGTGCCAGCAGCCCTAGGGACAGGGCAGCGCGAGACTATGGCTACACCTTC. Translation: CASSPRDRAARDYGYTF.

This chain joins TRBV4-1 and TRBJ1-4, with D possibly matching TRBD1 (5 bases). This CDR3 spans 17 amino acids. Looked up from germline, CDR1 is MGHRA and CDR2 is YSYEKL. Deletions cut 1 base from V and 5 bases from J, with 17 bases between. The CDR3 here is CASSQGAYDSLNEKLFF. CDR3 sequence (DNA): TGCGCCAGCAGCCAAGGGGCCTACGACAGTCTAAATGAAAAACTGTTTTTT.

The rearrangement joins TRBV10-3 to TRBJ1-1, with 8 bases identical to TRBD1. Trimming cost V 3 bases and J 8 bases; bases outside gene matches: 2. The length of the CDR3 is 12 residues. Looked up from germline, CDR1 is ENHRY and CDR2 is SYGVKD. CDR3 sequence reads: CAISDRDREAFF. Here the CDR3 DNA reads TGTGCCATCAGTGACAGGGACAGGGAAGCTTTCTTT.

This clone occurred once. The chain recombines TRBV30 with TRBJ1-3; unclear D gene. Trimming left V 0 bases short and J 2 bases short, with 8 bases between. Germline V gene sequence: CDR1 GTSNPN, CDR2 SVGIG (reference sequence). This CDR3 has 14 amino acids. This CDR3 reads CAWSVVGTGNTIYF. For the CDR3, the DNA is TGTGCCTGGAGTGTAGTGGGAACTGGAAACACCATATATTTT.

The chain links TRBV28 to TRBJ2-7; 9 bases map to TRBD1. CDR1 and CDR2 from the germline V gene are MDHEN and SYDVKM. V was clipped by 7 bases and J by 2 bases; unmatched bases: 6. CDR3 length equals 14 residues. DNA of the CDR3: TGTGCCAGCACCCGACAGGGGGAAGCCTACGAGCAGTACTTC. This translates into CASTRQGEAYEQYF.

CDR3 DNA: TGTGCCAGCCTGCCGGGACAGGGATTCGGAAACACCATATATTTT. Its translation is CASLPGQGFGNTIYF. V and J are TRBV28 and TRBJ1-3; the match to TRBD1 covers 9 bases. CDR1 and CDR2 from the germline V gene are MDHEN and SYDVKM. V shed 8 bases and J 4 bases; nucleotides not matched to a gene: 9. The CDR3 has 15 residues.

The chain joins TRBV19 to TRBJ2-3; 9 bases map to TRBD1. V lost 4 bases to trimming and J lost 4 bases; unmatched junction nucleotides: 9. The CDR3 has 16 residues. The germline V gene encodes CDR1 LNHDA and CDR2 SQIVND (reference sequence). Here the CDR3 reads CASSRRTGVEADTQYF. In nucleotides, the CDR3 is TGTGCCAGTAGTAGGAGGACAGGGGTCGAGGCAGATACGCAGTATTTT. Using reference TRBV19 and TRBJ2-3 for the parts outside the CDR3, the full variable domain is DGGITQSPKYLFRKEGQNVTLSCEQNLNHDAMYWYRQDPGQGLRLIYYSQIVNDFQKGDIAEGYSVSREKKESFPLTVTSAQKNPTAFYLCASSRRTGVEADTQYFGPGTRLTVL.

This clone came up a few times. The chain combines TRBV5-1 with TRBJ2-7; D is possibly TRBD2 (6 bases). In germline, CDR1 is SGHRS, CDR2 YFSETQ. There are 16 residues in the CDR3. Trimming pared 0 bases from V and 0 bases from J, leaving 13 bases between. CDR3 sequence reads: CASSLGGAGLSYEQYF. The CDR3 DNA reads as TGCGCCAGCAGCTTGGGCGGGGCAGGACTCTCCTACGAGCAGTACTTC.

The CDR3 DNA reads TGCGCCAGCAGCTTGGCCTGGGACAGGGGGTATGGCTACACCTTC. Its protein is CASSLAWDRGYGYTF. The V call is TRBV5-1, the J call TRBJ1-2; TRBD1 matches at 11 bases. The CDR3 loop spans 15 amino acids. V trimming: 0 bases; J trimming: 5 bases; junction bases outside the gene matches: 3. CDR1 and CDR2 from the germline V gene are SGHRS and YFSETQ.

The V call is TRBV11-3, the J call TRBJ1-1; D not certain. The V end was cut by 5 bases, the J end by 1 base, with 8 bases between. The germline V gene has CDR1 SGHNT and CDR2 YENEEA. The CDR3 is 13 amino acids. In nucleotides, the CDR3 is TGTGCCAGCAGCACCAGACAGAACACTGAAGCTTTCTTT. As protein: CASSTRQNTEAFF.

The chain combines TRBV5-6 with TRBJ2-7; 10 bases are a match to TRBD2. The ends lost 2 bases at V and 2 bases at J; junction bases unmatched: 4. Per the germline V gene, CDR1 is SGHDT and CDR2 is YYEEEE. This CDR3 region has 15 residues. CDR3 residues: CASSFGLAETYEQYF. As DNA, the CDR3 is TGTGCCAGCAGCTTTGGACTAGCGGAGACCTACGAGCAGTACTTC.